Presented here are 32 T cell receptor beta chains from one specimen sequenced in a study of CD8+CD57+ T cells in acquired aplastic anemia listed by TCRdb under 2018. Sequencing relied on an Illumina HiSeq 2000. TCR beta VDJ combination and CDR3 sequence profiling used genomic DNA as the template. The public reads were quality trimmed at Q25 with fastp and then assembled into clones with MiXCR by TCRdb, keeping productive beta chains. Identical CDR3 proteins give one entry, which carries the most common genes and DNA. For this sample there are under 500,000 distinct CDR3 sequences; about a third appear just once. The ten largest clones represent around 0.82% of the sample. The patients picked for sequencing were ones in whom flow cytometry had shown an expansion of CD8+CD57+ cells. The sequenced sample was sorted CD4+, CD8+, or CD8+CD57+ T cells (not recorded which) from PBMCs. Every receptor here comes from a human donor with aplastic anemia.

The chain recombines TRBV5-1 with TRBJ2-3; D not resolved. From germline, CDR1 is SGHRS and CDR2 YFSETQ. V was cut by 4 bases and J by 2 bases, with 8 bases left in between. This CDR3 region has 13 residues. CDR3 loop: CASSMTVTDTQYF. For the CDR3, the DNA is TGCGCCAGCAGCATGACCGTCACAGATACGCAGTATTTT.

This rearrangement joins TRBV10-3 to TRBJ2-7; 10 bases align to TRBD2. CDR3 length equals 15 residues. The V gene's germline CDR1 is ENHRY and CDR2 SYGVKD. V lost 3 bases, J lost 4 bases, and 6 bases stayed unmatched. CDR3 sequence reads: CAISDTSGTLYEQYF. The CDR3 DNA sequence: TGTGCCATCAGTGATACTAGCGGGACTTTATACGAGCAGTACTTC.

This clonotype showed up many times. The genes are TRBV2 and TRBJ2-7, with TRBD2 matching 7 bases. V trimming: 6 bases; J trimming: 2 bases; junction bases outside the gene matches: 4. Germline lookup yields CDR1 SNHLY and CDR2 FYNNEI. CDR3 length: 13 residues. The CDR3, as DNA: TGTGCCAGCAGCCTAGGACTAGCCTACGAGCAGTACTTC. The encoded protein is CASSLGLAYEQYF. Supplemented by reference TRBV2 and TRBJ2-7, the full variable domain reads EPEVTQTPSHQVTQMGQEVILRCVPISNHLYFYWYRQILGQKVEFLVSFYNNEISEKSEIFDDQFSVERPDGSNFTLKIRSTKLEDSAMYFCASSLGLAYEQYFGPGTRLTVT.

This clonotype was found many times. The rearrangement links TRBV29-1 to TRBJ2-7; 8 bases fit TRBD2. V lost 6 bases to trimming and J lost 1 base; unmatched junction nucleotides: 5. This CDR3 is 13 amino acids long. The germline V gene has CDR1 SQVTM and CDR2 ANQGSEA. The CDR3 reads CSVLGGGSYEQYF. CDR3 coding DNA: TGCAGCGTCCTCGGGGGGGGGTCCTACGAGCAGTACTTC.

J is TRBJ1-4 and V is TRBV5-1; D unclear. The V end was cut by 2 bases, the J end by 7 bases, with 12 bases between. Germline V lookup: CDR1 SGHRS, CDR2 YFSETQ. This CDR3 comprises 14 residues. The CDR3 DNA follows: TGCGCCAGCAGCTTCTCAGCCTTAGGTGAAAAACTGTTTTTT. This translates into CASSFSALGEKLFF.

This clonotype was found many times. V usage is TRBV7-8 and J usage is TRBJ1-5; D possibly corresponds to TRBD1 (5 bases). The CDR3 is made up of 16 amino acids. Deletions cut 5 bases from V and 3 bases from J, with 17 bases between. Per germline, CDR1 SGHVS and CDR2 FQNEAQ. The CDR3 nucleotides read TGTGCCAGCAGCGCTAGGCCGGGACGGGACAATCAGCCCCAGCATTTT. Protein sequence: CASSARPGRDNQPQHF.

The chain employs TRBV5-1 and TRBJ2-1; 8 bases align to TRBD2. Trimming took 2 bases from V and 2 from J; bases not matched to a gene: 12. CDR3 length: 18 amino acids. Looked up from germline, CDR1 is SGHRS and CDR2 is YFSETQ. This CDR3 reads CASSLDWSGRITYNEQFF. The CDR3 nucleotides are TGCGCCAGCAGCTTAGACTGGAGCGGGAGAATCACCTACAATGAGCAGTTCTTC. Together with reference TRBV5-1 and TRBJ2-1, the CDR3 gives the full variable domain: KAGVTQTPRYLIKTRGQQVTLSCSPISGHRSVSWYQQTPGQGLQFLFEYFSETQRNKGNFPGRFSGRQFSNSRSEMNVSTLELGDSALYLCASSLDWSGRITYNEQFFGPGTRLTVL.

CDR3 coding DNA: TGTGCCAGCAGCCCGACACCGGAGAGTTCACCCCTCCACTTT. This translates into CASSPTPESSPLHF. The rearrangement uses TRBV4-2 and TRBJ1-6; no definite D call. V was cut by 4 bases and J by 9 bases, with 13 bases left in between. The CDR3 sequence is 14 residues long. In germline, CDR1 is LGHNA, CDR2 YNFKEQ.

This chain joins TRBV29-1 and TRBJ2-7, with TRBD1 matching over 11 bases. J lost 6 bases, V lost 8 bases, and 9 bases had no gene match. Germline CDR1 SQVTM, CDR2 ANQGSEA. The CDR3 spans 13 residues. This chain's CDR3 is CSLGGQGGFEQYF. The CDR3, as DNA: TGCAGCTTAGGGGGACAGGGGGGTTTCGAGCAGTACTTC.

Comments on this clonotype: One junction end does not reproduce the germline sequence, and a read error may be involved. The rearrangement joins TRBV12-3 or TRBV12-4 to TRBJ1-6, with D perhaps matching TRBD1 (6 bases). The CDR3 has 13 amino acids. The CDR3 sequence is CAGRGQGNSPLHF. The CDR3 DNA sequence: TGTGCCGGCAGGGGTCAAGGGAATTCACCCCTCCACTTT.

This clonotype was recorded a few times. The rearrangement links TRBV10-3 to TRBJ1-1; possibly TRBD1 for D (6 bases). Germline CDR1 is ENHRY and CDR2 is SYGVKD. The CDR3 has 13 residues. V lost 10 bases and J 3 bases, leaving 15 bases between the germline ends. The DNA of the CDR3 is TGTGCCACCCACCTCACAGGGTACACTGAAGCTTTCTTT. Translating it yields CATHLTGYTEAFF.

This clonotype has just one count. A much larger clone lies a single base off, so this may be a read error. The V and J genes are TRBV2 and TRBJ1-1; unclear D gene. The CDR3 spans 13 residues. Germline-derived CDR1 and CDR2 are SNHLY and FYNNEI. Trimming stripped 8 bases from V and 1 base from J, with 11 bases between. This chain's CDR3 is CASLREENTEAFF. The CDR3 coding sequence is TGTGCCAGCCTACGAGAAGAGAACACTGAAGCTTTCTTT.

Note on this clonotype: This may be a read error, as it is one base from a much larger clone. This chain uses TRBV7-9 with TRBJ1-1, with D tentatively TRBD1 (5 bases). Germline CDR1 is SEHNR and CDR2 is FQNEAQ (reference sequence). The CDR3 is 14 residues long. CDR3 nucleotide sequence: TGTGCCAGCAGCTTAGACGGGACGAACACTGGAGCTTTCTTT. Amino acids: CASSLDGTNTGAFF. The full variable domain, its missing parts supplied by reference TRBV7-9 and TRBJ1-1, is DTGVSQNPRHKITKRGQNVTFRCDPISEHNRLYWYRQTLGQGPEFLTYFQNEAQLEKSRLLSDRFSAERPKGSFSTLEIQRTEQGDSAMYLCASSLDGTNTGAFFGQGTRLTVV.

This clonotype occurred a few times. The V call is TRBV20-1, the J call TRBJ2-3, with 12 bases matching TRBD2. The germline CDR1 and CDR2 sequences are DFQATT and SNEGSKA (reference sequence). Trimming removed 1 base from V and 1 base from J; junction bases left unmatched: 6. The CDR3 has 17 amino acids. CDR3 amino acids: CSARGLAGEVGTDTQYF. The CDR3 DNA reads TGCAGTGCTAGAGGACTAGCGGGGGAAGTGGGCACAGATACGCAGTATTTT.

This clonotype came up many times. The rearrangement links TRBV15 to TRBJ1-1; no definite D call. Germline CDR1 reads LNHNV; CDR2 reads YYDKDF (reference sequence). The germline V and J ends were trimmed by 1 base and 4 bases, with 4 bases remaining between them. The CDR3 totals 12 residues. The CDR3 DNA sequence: TGTGCCACCAGCAGAGGTTTCACTGAAGCTTTCTTT. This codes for CATSRGFTEAFF.

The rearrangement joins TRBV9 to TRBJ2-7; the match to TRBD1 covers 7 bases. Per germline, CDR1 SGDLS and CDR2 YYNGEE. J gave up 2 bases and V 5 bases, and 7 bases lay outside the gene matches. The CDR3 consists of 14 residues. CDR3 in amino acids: CASSFPDRPYEQYF. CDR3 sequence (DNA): TGTGCCAGCAGTTTTCCGGACAGGCCCTACGAGCAGTACTTC.

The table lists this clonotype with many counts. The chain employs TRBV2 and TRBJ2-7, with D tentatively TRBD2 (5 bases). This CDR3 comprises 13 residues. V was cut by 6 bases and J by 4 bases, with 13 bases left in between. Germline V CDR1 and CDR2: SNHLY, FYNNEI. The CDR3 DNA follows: TGTGCCAGCAGCATCCCGGACTTTTACGAGCAGTACTTC. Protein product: CASSIPDFYEQYF.

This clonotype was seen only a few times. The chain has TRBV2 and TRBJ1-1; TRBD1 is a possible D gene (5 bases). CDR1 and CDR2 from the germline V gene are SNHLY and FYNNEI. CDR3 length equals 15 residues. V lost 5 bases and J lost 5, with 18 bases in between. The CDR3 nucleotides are TGTGCCAGCAGTTACCCCGGGGACCCGCGTACTGAAGCTTTCTTT. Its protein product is CASSYPGDPRTEAFF. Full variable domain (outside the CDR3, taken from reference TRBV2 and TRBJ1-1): EPEVTQTPSHQVTQMGQEVILRCVPISNHLYFYWYRQILGQKVEFLVSFYNNEISEKSEIFDDQFSVERPDGSNFTLKIRSTKLEDSAMYFCASSYPGDPRTEAFFGQGTRLTVV.

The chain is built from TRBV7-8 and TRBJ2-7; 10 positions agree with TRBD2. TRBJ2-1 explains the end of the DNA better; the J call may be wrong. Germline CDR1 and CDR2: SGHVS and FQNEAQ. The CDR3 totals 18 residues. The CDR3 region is CASSPRGAISGRGNEQFF. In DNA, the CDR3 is TGTGCCAGCAGCCCCAGGGGGGCCATAAGCGGGAGGGGCAATGAGCAGTTCTTC.

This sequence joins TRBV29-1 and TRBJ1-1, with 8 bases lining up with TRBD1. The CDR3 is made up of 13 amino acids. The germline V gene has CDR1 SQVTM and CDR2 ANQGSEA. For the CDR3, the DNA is TGCAGTGATATGGACAGGGTGAACACTGAAGCTTTCTTT. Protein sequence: CSDMDRVNTEAFF.

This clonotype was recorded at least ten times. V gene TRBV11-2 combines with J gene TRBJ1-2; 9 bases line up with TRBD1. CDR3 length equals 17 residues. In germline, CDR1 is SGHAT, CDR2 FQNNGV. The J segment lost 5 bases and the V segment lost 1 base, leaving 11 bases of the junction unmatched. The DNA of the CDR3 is TGTGCCAGCAGCTTAGGAGAGACAGGGGGTACTAGATATGGCTACACCTTC. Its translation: CASSLGETGGTRYGYTF.

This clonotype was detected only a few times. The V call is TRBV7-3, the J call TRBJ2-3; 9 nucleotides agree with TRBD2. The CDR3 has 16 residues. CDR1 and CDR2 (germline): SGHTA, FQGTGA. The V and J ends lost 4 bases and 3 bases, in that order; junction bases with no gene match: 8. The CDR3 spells CASSSQGLAVTDTQYF. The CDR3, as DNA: TGTGCCAGCAGCTCACAGGGACTAGCCGTAACAGATACGCAGTATTTT.

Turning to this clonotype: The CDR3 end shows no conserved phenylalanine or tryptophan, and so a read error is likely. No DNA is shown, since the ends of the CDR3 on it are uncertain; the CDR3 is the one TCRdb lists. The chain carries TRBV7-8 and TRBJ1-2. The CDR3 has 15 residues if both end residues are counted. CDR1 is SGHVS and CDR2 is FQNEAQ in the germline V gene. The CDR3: CASTQRGRQDYGHTL.

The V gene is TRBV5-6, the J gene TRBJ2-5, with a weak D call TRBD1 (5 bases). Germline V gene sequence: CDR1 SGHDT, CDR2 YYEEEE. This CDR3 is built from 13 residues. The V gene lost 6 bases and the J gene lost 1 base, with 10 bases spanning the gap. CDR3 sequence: CASTRQIQETQYF. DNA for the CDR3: TGTGCCAGCACCAGACAGATCCAAGAGACCCAGTACTTC.

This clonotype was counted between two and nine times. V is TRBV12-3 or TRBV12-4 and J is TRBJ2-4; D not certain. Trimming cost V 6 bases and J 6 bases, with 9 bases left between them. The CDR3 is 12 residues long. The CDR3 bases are TGTGCCAGCAGGGTGGGCAGAAACATTCAGTACTTC. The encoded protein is CASRVGRNIQYF.

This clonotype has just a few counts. For the CDR3, the DNA is TGTGCCAGCAGCGGGCACGGACAAGAGACCCAGTACTTC. Translating gives CASSGHGQETQYF. V and J are TRBV9 and TRBJ2-5, with unresolved D. Germline CDR1 and CDR2: SGDLS and YYNGEE. The V and J ends lost 3 bases and 2 bases respectively, with 8 bases between them. CDR3 length equals 13 residues. The full variable domain, with the rest looked up from reference TRBV9 and TRBJ2-5, is DSGVTQTPKHLITATGQRVTLRCSPRSGDLSVYWYQQSLDQGLQFLIQYYNGEERAKGNILERFSAQQFPDLHSELNLSSLELGDSALYFCASSGHGQETQYFGPGTRLLVL.

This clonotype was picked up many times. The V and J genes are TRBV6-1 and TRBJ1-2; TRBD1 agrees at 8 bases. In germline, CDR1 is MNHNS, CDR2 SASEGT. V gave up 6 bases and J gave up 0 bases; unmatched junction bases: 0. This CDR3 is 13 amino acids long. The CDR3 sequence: CASRTGANYGYTF. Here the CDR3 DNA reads TGTGCCAGCAGGACAGGGGCTAACTATGGCTACACCTTC.

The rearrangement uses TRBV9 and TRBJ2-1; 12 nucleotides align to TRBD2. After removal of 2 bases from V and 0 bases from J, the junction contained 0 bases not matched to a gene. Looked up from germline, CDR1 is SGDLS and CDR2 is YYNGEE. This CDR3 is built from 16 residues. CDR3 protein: CASSVTSGGSYNEQFF. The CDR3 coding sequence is TGTGCCAGCAGCGTGACTAGCGGGGGCTCCTACAATGAGCAGTTCTTC.

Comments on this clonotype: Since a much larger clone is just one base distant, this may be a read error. The CDR3 sequence is CASSGQGQGNEAFF. CDR3 DNA: TGTGCCAGCAGTGGACAGGGACAGGGAAATGAAGCTTTCTTT. The rearrangement links TRBV2 to TRBJ1-1; 9 bases map to TRBD1. Germline lookup yields CDR1 SNHLY and CDR2 FYNNEI. V was pared by 4 bases and J by 7 bases, with 7 bases of the junction left unmatched. This CDR3 region has 14 residues.

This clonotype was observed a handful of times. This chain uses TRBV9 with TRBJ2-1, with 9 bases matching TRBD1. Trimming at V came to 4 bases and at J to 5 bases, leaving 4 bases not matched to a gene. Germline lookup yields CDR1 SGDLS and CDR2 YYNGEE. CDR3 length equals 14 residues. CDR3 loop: CASSRRTGDNEQFF. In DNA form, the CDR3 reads TGTGCCAGCAGCCGTCGGACAGGGGACAATGAGCAGTTCTTC.

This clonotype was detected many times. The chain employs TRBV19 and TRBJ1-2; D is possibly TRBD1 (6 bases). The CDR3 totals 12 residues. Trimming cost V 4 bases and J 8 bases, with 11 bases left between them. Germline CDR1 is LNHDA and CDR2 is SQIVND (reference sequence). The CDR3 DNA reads TGTGCCAGTAGTACAGGGGATCGGGGCTACACCTTC. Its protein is CASSTGDRGYTF.

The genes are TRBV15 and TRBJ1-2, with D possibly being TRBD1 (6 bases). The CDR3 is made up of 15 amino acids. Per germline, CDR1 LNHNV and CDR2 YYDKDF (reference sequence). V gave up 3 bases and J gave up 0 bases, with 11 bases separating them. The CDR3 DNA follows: TGTGCCACCAGCAGCTTGGGGGGGCCTAACTATGGCTACACCTTC. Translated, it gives CATSSLGGPNYGYTF.